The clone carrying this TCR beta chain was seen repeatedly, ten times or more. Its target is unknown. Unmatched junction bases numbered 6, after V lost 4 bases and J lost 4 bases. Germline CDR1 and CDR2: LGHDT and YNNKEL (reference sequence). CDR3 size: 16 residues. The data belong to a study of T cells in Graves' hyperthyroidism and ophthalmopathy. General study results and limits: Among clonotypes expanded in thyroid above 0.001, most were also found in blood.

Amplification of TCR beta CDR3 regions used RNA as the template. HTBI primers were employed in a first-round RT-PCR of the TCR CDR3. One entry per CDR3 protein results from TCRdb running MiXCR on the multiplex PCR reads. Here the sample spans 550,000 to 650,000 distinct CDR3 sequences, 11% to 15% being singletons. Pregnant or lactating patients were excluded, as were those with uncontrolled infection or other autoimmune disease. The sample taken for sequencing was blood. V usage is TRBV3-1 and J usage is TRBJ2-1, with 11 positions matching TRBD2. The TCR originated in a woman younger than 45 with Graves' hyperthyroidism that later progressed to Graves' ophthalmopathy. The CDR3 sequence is CASSLRTSGHYNEQFF. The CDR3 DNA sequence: TGTGCCAGCAGCCTAAGGACTAGCGGGCATTACAATGAGCAGTTCTTC.